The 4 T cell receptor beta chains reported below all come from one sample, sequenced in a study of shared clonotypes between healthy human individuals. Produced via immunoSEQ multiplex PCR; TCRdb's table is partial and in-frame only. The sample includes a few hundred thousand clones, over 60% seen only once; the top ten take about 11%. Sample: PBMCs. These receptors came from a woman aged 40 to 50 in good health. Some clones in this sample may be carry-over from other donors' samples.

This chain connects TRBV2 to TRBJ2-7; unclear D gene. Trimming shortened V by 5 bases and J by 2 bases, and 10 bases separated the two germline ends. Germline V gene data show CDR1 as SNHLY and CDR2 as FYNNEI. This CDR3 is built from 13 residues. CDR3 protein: CASSWAPAYEQYF. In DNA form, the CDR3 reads TGTGCCAGCAGTTGGGCCCCCGCCTACGAGCAGTACTTC. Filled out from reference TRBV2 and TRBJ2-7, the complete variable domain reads EPEVTQTPSHQVTQMGQEVILRCVPISNHLYFYWYRQILGQKVEFLVSFYNNEISEKSEIFDDQFSVERPDGSNFTLKIRSTKLEDSAMYFCASSWAPAYEQYFGPGTRLTVT.

For the CDR3, the DNA is TGTGCCATCAGTGAGTTCCAGTATAACCATGGTAGTGCGAACTACGAGCAGTACTTC. Translated, it gives CAISEFQYNHGSANYEQYF. The chain joins TRBV10-3 to TRBJ2-7; no clear D gene. This CDR3 has 19 residues. Germline assignment: CDR1 ENHRY and CDR2 SYGVKD. V was trimmed by 1 base and J by 3 bases, leaving 25 bases between them.

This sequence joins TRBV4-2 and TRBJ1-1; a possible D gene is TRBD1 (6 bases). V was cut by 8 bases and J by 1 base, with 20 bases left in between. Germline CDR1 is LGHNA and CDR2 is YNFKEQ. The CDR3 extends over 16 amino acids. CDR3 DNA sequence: TGTGCCAGCTCCATCCGGGGGCGGGGAAAGAACACTGAAGCTTTCTTT. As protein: CASSIRGRGKNTEAFF.

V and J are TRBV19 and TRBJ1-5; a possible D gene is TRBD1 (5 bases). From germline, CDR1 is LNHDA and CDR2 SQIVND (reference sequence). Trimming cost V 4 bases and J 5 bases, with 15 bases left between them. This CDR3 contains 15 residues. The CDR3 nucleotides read TGTGCCAGTAGTACCCTTATGCAGGGAGATCAGCCCCAGCATTTT. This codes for CASSTLMQGDQPQHF.